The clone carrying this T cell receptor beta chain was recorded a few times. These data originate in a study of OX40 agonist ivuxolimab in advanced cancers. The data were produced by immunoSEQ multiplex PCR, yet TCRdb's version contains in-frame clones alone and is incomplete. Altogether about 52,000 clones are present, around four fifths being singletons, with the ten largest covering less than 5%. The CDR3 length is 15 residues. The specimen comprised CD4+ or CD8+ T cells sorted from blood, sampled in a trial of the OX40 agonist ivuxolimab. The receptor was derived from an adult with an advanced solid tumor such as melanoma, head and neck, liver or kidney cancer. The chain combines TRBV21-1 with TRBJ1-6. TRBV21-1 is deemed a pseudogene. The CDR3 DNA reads TGTGCCAGCAGCCCTATTAACCTTCGGAATTCACCCCTCCACTTT. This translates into CASSPINLRNSPLHF.